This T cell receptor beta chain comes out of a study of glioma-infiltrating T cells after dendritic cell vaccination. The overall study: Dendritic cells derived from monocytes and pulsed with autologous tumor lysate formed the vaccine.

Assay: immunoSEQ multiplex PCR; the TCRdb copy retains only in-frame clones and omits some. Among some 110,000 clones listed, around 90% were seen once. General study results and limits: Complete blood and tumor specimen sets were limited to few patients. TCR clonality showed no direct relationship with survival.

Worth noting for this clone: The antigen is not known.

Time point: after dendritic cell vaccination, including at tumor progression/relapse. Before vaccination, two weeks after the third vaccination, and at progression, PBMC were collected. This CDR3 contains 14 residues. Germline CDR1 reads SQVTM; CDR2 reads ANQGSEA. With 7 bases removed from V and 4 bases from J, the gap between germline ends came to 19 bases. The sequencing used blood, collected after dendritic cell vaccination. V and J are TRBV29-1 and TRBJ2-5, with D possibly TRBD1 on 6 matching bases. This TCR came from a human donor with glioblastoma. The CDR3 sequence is CSAQPQGGPETQYF. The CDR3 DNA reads TGCAGCGCACAGCCACAGGGCGGCCCAGAGACCCAGTACTTC.